A selection of T cell receptor beta chains follows, all from one sample in a study of cytomegalovirus exposure and HLA in healthy donors. Method: immunoSEQ multiplex PCR; TCRdb's copy keeps in-frame clones and lacks some. The sample lists over 110,000 clones, 70% to 85% occurring once. The material sequenced was PBMCs. The receptors come from a male donor in good health and CMV-seronegative. Each CDR3 is given with its conserved first and last residue.

j_gene | v_gene | CDR3aa
TRBJ1-1 | TRBV15 | CATSWGTGNTEAFF
TRBJ2-3 | TRBV21-1 | CASSKAKKTGEPITDTQYF
TRBJ2-7 | TRBV7-2 | CASSSERGYYEQYF
TRBJ1-2 | TRBV4-3 | CASSQAEGANYGYTF
TRBJ2-1 | TRBV4-3 | CASSQDGLAHEQFF
TRBJ2-3 | TRBV7-3 | CASSLSAASGLDTQYF
TRBJ2-3 | TRBV9 | CASSDSRDRVMSDTQYF
TRBJ1-2 | TRBV28 | CASSAGTGAGYTF
TRBJ1-3 | TRBV6-5 | CASSYSGGRSGNTIYF
TRBJ2-1 | TRBV19 | CASSMISGRIHEQFF
TRBJ1-2 | TRBV12-5 | CASAPGGVYGYTF
TRBJ2-7 | TRBV2 | CASRRPGEGIF
TRBJ2-7 | TRBV11-1 | CASSQAGGIYEQYF
TRBJ2-1 | TRBV30 | CAGSSSISNEQFF
TRBJ2-1 | TRBV4-1 | CASSLTLLAGARNEQFF
TRBJ2-7 | TRBV10-3 | CAIQSFQREQYF
TRBJ2-3 | TRBV5-1 | CASSRGEGHGDTQYF
TRBJ1-2 | TRBV28 | CASSFPRGTASYGYTF
TRBJ2-7 | TRBV6-5 | CASSYGTSGYEQYF
TRBJ2-7 | TRBV7-9 | CASDRYEQYF
TRBJ2-1 | TRBV28 | CASSYPGGNEQFF
TRBJ1-4 | TRBV2 | CASRSSRDRDEKLFF
TRBJ2-5 | TRBV29-1 | CSGGVGETQYF
TRBJ2-7 | TRBV7-3 | CASSRGQPPYEQYF
TRBJ2-7 | TRBV6-6 | CASSPGVGEQYF
TRBJ2-7 | TRBV9 | CASSVGGTGGNEQYF
TRBJ2-2 | TRBV29-1 | CSVAGTQNTGELFF
TRBJ1-2 | TRBV29-1 | CSVERPGSKHGYTF
TRBJ1-2 | TRBV6-5 | CASSQGQTGIYGYTF
TRBJ1-1 | TRBV20-1 | CSTRQGLEAFF
TRBJ2-2 | TRBV6-1 | CASSVRSGLNTGELFF
TRBJ1-4 | TRBV11-2 | CASSLGFGTGGEKLFF
TRBJ2-1 | TRBV9 | CASSGGLAGGRGQFF
TRBJ2-2 | TRBV4-1 | CASSRGGMDTGELFF
TRBJ2-7 | TRBV29-1 | CSVEGTGASTYEQYF
TRBJ2-7 | TRBV19 | CASSAMGLAGLYEQYF
TRBJ2-5 | TRBV27 | CASSLYPPGEQETQYF
TRBJ2-3 | TRBV6-4 | CASSDPGVATDTQYF
TRBJ2-5 | TRBV5-4 | CASSRTSGALQETQYF
TRBJ2-3 | TRBV4-3 | CASSQDSPLAGITDTQYF
TRBJ2-1 | TRBV19 | CASSMASGSVREQFF
TRBJ2-1 | TRBV25-1 | CASRDLAGYNEQFF
TRBJ2-1 | TRBV13 | CASSSRGGHKGYNEQFF
TRBJ2-3 | TRBV19 | CASSLLLTDTQYF
TRBJ2-1 | TRBV7-2 | CASSRTSGFYNEQFF
TRBJ2-3 | TRBV2 | CASSAGQSTDTQYF
TRBJ2-1 | TRBV5-4 | CASSFSGTYNEQFF
TRBJ2-7 | TRBV28 | CASRTGLYEQYF
TRBJ2-1 | TRBV11-3 | CASSLGWTGYNEQFF
TRBJ2-1 | TRBV29-1 | CSVDPPMGLAGREQFF
TRBJ2-7 | TRBV11-2 | CASSPRRSPYEQYF
TRBJ2-2 | TRBV12-5 | CASGLSLMDRATGELFF
TRBJ1-2 | TRBV5-1 | CASSLAGGQSFYGYTF
TRBJ1-5 | TRBV7-9 | CASSFGGRGSNQPQHF
TRBJ2-1 | TRBV15 | CATSRDEPSSYNEQFF
TRBJ1-2 | TRBV29-1 | CSVEEGSGSDGYTF
TRBJ2-7 | TRBV6-5 | CASSYSRLAGYEQYF
TRBJ1-1 | TRBV6-5 | CASSERRDDRAFF
TRBJ2-7 | TRBV5-6 | CASSLKGEGSYEQYF
TRBJ1-2 | TRBV5-4 | CASSLSNTYYGYTF